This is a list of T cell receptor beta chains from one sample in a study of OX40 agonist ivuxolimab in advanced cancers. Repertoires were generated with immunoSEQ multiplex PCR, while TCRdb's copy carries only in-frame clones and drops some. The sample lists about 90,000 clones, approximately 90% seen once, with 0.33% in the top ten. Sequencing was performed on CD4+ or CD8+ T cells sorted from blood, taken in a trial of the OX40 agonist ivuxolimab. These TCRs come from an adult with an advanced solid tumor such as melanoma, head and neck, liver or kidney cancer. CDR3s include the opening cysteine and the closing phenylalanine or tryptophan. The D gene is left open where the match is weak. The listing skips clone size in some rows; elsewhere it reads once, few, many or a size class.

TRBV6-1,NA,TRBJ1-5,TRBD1,CASMDRGNQPQHF,TGTGCCAGCATGGACAGGGGAAATCAGCCCCAGCATTTT
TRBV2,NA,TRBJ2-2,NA,CASSNTGELFF,TGTGCCAGCAGTAACACCGGGGAGCTGTTTTTT
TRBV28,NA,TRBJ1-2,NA,CASSGRVTVANYGYTF,TGTGCCAGCAGTGGTAGGGTGACGGTAGCTAACTATGGCTACACCTTC
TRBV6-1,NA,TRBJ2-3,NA,CASSVSTTYTDTQYF,TGTGCCAGCAGTGTATCCACTACATACACAGATACGCAGTATTTT
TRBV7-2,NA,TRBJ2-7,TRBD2,CASSKAGSGNGEQYF,TGTGCCAGCAGCAAGGCGGGTAGCGGGAACGGCGAGCAGTACTTC
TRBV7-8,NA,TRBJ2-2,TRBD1,CASSLYYRDRGLSGELFF,TGTGCCAGCAGCCTATATTACCGGGACAGGGGTCTCTCTGGGGAGCTGTTTTTT
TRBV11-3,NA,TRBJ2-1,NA,CASSLAWGADNEQFF,TGTGCCAGCAGCTTAGCGTGGGGCGCTGATAATGAGCAGTTCTTC
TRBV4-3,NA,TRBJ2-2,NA,CASSQDGGRGELFF,TGCGCCAGCAGCCAAGACGGCGGTAGGGGGGAGCTGTTTTTT
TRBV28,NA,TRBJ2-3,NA,CASSLTGGTDTQYF,TGTGCCAGCAGTTTAACGGGGGGCACAGATACGCAGTATTTT
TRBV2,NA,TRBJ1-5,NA,CASRGDSNQPQHF,TGTGCCAGCCGGGGGGATAGCAATCAGCCCCAGCATTTT
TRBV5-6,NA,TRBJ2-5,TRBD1,CASSLRTGRIQETQYF,TGTGCCAGCAGCCTCCGGACAGGGAGGATCCAAGAGACCCAGTACTTC
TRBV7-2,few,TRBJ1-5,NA,CASSPRGPDQPQHF,TGTGCCAGCAGCCCCCGGGGGCCGGATCAGCCCCAGCATTTT
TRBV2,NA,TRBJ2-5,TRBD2,CASTRTSGSRNQETQYF,TGTGCCAGCACCAGAACTAGCGGGAGCCGTAACCAAGAGACCCAGTACTTC
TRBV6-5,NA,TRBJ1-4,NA,CASSYYGVGKLFF,TGTGCCAGCAGTTACTACGGAGTAGGAAAACTGTTTTTT
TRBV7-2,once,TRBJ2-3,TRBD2,CASSLLTGRVADTQYF,TGTGCCAGCAGCTTATTAACCGGGAGGGTGGCAGATACGCAGTATTTT
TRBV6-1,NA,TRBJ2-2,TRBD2,CASSAGRGLAGELFF,TGTGCCAGCAGTGCCGGGAGGGGCTTGGCCGGGGAGCTGTTTTTT
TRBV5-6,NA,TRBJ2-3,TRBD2,CASSLERGDTQYF,TGTGCCAGCAGCTTGGAGCGGGGGGATACGCAGTATTTT
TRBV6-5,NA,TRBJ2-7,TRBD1,CASSLAGGQVYEQYF,TGTGCCAGCAGCCTCGCCGGGGGACAGGTCTACGAGCAGTACTTC
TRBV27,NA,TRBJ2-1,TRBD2,CASSTRTSYNSYNEQFF,TGTGCCAGCAGTACACGGACTAGCTATAACTCCTACAATGAGCAGTTCTTC
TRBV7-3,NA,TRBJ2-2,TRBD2,CASSRTSGSLTGELFF,TGTGCCAGCAGCCGTACTAGCGGGAGTCTCACCGGGGAGCTGTTTTTT
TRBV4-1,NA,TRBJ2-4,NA,CASSLTGIPMAKNIQYF,TGCGCCAGCAGCCTTACCGGGATCCCGATGGCCAAAAACATTCAGTACTTC
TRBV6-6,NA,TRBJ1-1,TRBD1,CASRKGGQGIGEAFF,TGTGCCAGCAGAAAGGGGGGACAGGGGATCGGTGAAGCTTTCTTT
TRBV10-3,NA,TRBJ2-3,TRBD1,CAISARTGGSDTQYF,TGTGCCATCAGTGCTAGGACAGGGGGCTCCGATACGCAGTATTTT
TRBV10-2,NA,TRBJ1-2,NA,CASSFGDLYGYTF,TGCGCCAGCAGTTTTGGCGACCTCTATGGCTACACCTTC
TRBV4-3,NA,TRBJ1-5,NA,CASSQDAGGWSQPQHF,TGCGCCAGCAGCCAAGACGCTGGGGGTTGGAGTCAGCCCCAGCATTTT
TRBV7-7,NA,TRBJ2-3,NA,CASSLGTSTDTQYF,TGTGCCAGCAGCTTAGGGACTAGCACAGATACGCAGTATTTT
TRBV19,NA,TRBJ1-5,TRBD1,CASSWGQGSNQPQHF,TGTGCCAGTAGTTGGGGACAGGGTAGCAATCAGCCCCAGCATTTT
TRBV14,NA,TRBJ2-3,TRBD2,CASSQSFFWTSGTPDTQYF,TGTGCCAGCAGCCAATCGTTTTTCTGGACTAGCGGTACACCAGATACGCAGTATTTT
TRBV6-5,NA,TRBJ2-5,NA,CASSESWSAETQYF,TGTGCCAGCAGTGAGTCTTGGTCCGCCGAGACCCAGTACTTC
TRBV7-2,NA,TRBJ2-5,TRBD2,CASSPTLAGGRETQYF,TGTGCCAGCAGCCCAACTTTAGCGGGAGGTAGAGAGACCCAGTACTTC